These 25 T cell receptor beta chains were sequenced from one sample in a study of CD8 T cells in ankylosing spondylitis. TCRdb re-analysed the 5' RACE reads in MiXCR, keeping a single row per CDR3 protein. The profile shows around 300,000 distinct CDR3 sequences, about 14% of them singletons. Sequenced material: blood, either unsorted or a sorted T cell fraction (not recorded which). These receptors came from a male donor with ankylosing spondylitis or in good health (not recorded which).

A few counts support this clonotype. This rearrangement joins TRBV27 to TRBJ2-3, with TRBD2 identical over 7 bases. Trimming removed 6 bases from V and 1 base from J; junction bases left unmatched: 10. Per germline, CDR1 MNHEY and CDR2 SMNVEV (reference sequence). This CDR3 region has 16 residues. The CDR3 reads CASSQPGGLRTDTQYF. The CDR3 coding sequence is TGTGCCAGCAGCCAGCCGGGGGGACTCCGCACAGATACGCAGTATTTT.

This clonotype has only a few counts. The V and J genes are TRBV10-3 and TRBJ2-7; D is ambiguous. The length of the CDR3 is 13 residues. The germline gives CDR1 ENHRY, CDR2 SYGVKD. Trimming pared 4 bases from V and 4 bases from J, leaving 11 bases between. CDR3 in amino acids: CAISASDGYEQYF. The CDR3 region has the DNA TGTGCCATCAGTGCATCCGATGGGTACGAGCAGTACTTC.

The table lists this clonotype with a few counts. This chain joins TRBV29-1 and TRBJ2-1, with D possibly matching TRBD2 (5 bases). Germline V gene sequence: CDR1 SQVTM, CDR2 ANQGSEA. The CDR3 runs to 12 residues. The ends were cut back, 4 bases at V and 5 bases at J, with 9 bases in the middle. CDR3 bases: TGCAGCGTTGCCGGGAACCACAATGAGCAGTTCTTC. Protein: CSVAGNHNEQFF.

The chain employs TRBV4-1 and TRBJ1-1; a weak D match, TRBD1 (5 bases). V was trimmed by 1 base and J by 3 bases, leaving 12 bases between them. The CDR3 is 15 amino acids. Germline assignment: CDR1 MGHRA and CDR2 YSYEKL. CDR3 nucleotides: TGCGCCAGCAGCCAAGGGGGAGTGGGGGACACTGAAGCTTTCTTT. It codes for CASSQGGVGDTEAFF.

This clonotype was seen many times. The chain has TRBV7-2 and TRBJ2-3, with 13 bases lining up with TRBD2. The V and J ends lost 2 bases and 5 bases, in that order; junction bases with no gene match: 4. The CDR3 loop spans 16 amino acids. Germline assignment: CDR1 SGHTA and CDR2 FQGNSA. CDR3 coding DNA: TGTGCCAGCAGCTTAACTAGCGGGGGGGCTAGAGATACGCAGTATTTT. This encodes CASSLTSGGARDTQYF.

This clonotype has only a few counts. The rearrangement links TRBV14 to TRBJ2-1; maybe TRBD2 (6 bases). The CDR3 has 15 amino acids. Germline loops: CDR1 SGHDN, CDR2 FVKESK. V was cut by 5 bases and J by 0 bases, with 11 bases left in between. CDR3 protein: CASSKRGSSYNEQFF. The CDR3, as DNA: TGTGCCAGCAGCAAACGGGGGAGCTCCTACAATGAGCAGTTCTTC.

The chain carries TRBV12-5 and TRBJ2-3; tentative D call: TRBD2 (5 bases). V was trimmed by 1 base and J by 0 bases, leaving 14 bases between them. This CDR3 comprises 17 residues. Germline values: CDR1 LGHNT, CDR2 FRNRAP. The CDR3 DNA follows: TGTGCTAGTGGTTTGGGAACACAAAGACTAAGCACAGATACGCAGTATTTT. The encoded protein is CASGLGTQRLSTDTQYF.

This clonotype has more than one count but fewer than ten. The chain uses TRBV4-1 and TRBJ2-5; TRBD2 aligns across 8 bases. The CDR3 is made up of 20 amino acids. The germline V gene encodes CDR1 MGHRA and CDR2 YSYEKL. J was trimmed by 5 bases and V by 0 bases; bases with no gene match: 20. DNA of the CDR3: TGCGCCAGCAGCCAAGAATTGGGCGGGCTAGCGGGTTACCGAGGGGAGACCCAGTACTTC. This encodes CASSQELGGLAGYRGETQYF.

This chain's CDR3 is CASSSRQGRAYEQYF. The CDR3 DNA is TGTGCCAGCAGTTCCCGACAGGGGAGGGCCTACGAGCAGTACTTC. The V gene is TRBV28, the J gene TRBJ2-7; tentatively, D is TRBD1 (8 bases). The CDR3 length is 15 residues. CDR1 and CDR2 (germline): MDHEN, SYDVKM. V lost 4 bases to trimming and J lost 2 bases, with 15 bases between them. The full variable domain, its missing parts supplied by reference TRBV28 and TRBJ2-7, is DVKVTQSSRYLVKRTGEKVFLECVQDMDHENMFWYRQDPGLGLRLIYFSYDVKMKEKGDIPEGYSVSREKKERFSLILESASTNQTSMYLCASSSRQGRAYEQYFGPGTRLTVT.

This clonotype has just a few counts. This rearrangement joins TRBV30 to TRBJ1-3; possible D gene TRBD1, 6 bases. Trimming left V 3 bases short and J 2 bases short, with 11 bases between. Germline lookup yields CDR1 GTSNPN and CDR2 SVGIG (reference sequence). This CDR3 has 14 amino acids. This CDR3 is CAWRPGTTGNTIYF. The CDR3 nucleotides read TGTGCCTGGAGGCCCGGGACAACTGGAAACACCATATATTTT.

This chain connects TRBV4-2 to TRBJ1-2; 10 nucleotides agree with TRBD1. The CDR3 runs 16 residues. Per germline, CDR1 LGHNA and CDR2 YNFKEQ. The V gene end was trimmed by 3 bases and the J gene end by 4 bases; junction bases not matched to a gene: 8. CDR3 region: CASSQDRGVGSYGYTF. The DNA for the CDR3 is TGTGCCAGCAGCCAGGACAGGGGGGTGGGAAGCTATGGCTACACCTTC.

This clonotype was seen more than once but under ten times. V usage is TRBV5-1 and J usage is TRBJ2-5; a possible D gene is TRBD2 (5 bases). V was clipped by 0 bases and J by 4 bases, with 13 bases between them. Germline V CDR1 and CDR2: SGHRS, YFSETQ. This CDR3 is built from 15 residues. The CDR3 sequence: CASSLVSGSAETQYF. CDR3 DNA sequence: TGCGCCAGCAGCTTGGTGTCGGGGTCTGCAGAGACCCAGTACTTC.

The CDR3 DNA follows: TGCAGTGTCCCCAACCGGGTTAACACTGAAGCTTTCTTT. Its protein product is CSVPNRVNTEAFF. The rearrangement joins TRBV20-1 to TRBJ1-1; D remains ambiguous. Germline V gives CDR1 DFQATT, CDR2 SNEGSKA (reference sequence). The CDR3 extends over 13 amino acids. The V gene lost 7 bases and the J gene lost 2 bases, with 14 bases spanning the gap.

The CDR3 is CASSYRLDFTGGYEQYF. Written as DNA, the CDR3 is TGTGCCAGCAGTTACCGATTAGATTTCACCGGGGGCTACGAGCAGTACTTC. The V call is TRBV6-5, the J call TRBJ2-7; D may be TRBD2 (6 bases). Germline CDR1 and CDR2: MNHEY and SVGAGI. The V and J ends lost 2 bases and 3 bases respectively, with 20 bases between them. The CDR3 runs to 17 residues.

V and J are TRBV5-1 and TRBJ1-4, with D uncertain. Per the germline V gene, CDR1 is SGHRS and CDR2 is YFSETQ. The V and J ends lost 5 bases and 8 bases respectively, with 13 bases between them. The CDR3 covers 13 residues. This chain's CDR3 is CASREGLREKLFF. In DNA, the CDR3 is TGCGCCAGCAGGGAAGGACTCAGAGAAAAACTGTTTTTT.

This chain links TRBV20-1 with TRBJ2-7; TRBD2 agrees at 9 bases. The CDR3 has 15 amino acids. Germline lookup yields CDR1 DFQATT and CDR2 SNEGSKA (reference sequence). The V segment lost 2 bases and the J segment 1 base; nucleotides outside the gene matches: 6. The CDR3 is CSARQTSGISYEQYF. CDR3 in DNA: TGCAGTGCTAGACAGACTAGCGGAATTTCCTACGAGCAGTACTTC.

V usage is TRBV29-1 and J usage is TRBJ1-1, with D tentatively TRBD1 (6 bases). The ends were cut back, 7 bases at V and 1 base at J, with 10 bases in the middle. The CDR3 extends over 12 amino acids. Germline V lookup: CDR1 SQVTM, CDR2 ANQGSEA. The CDR3 protein is CSAFRGNTEAFF. CDR3 bases: TGCAGCGCCTTCAGGGGGAACACTGAAGCTTTCTTT.

The chain recombines TRBV29-1 with TRBJ2-7; D might be TRBD1 or TRBD2, each matching 5 bases. CDR3 length: 14 amino acids. Germline CDR1 SQVTM, CDR2 ANQGSEA. The V end was cut by 6 bases, the J end by 2 bases, with 17 bases between. The CDR3 region has the DNA TGCAGCGTGGTCACCCCTGGGACGCCCTACGAGCAGTACTTC. It translates to CSVVTPGTPYEQYF.

This rearrangement joins TRBV20-1 to TRBJ2-7; 10 bases are a match to TRBD2. V trimming: 7 bases; J trimming: 5 bases; junction bases outside the gene matches: 17. Germline V gene data show CDR1 as DFQATT and CDR2 as SNEGSKA (reference sequence). The CDR3 runs 16 residues. The CDR3 sequence: CSVERTSGPLVNEQYF. The CDR3 coding sequence is TGCAGTGTCGAGAGGACTAGCGGCCCCCTGGTCAACGAGCAGTACTTC.

J is TRBJ1-6 and V is TRBV6-1; no firm D call. The CDR3 has 14 residues. V lost 6 bases and J lost 4, with 10 bases in between. The germline V gene has CDR1 MNHNS and CDR2 SASEGT. Here the CDR3 reads CASRGDTYNSPLHF. CDR3 DNA: TGTGCCAGCAGAGGTGACACGTATAATTCACCCCTCCACTTT.

J is TRBJ2-6 and V is TRBV5-1; no firm D call. Per the germline V gene, CDR1 is SGHRS and CDR2 is YFSETQ. V lost 1 base to trimming and J lost 0 bases, with 14 bases between them. CDR3 size: 18 residues. The CDR3 here is CASSLLLLGGSGANVLTF. CDR3 bases: TGCGCCAGCAGCTTGCTTCTGCTAGGTGGCTCTGGGGCCAACGTCCTGACTTTC.

The J gene is TRBJ2-7, the V gene TRBV5-1, with a possible D match to TRBD1 (5 bases). With 4 bases removed from V and 2 bases from J, the gap between germline ends came to 13 bases. From germline, CDR1 is SGHRS and CDR2 YFSETQ. This CDR3 region has 14 residues. The DNA of the CDR3 is TGCGCCAGCAGCCTCTCAGGGCCACCCTACGAGCAGTACTTC. Translation: CASSLSGPPYEQYF.

This chain uses TRBV5-1 with TRBJ2-7, with TRBD2 matching 7 bases. J lost 1 base, V lost 3 bases, and 7 bases had no gene match. The CDR3 has 15 residues. From germline, CDR1 is SGHRS and CDR2 YFSETQ. CDR3 sequence (DNA): TGCGCCAGCAGCTCCTCTAGCGGCCGGTCCTACGAGCAGTACTTC. Residues: CASSSSSGRSYEQYF.

This clonotype was detected a few times. Written as DNA, the CDR3 is TGTGCCAGCAGTATCACAGGGTCCTACAATGAGCAGTTCTTC. Amino acids: CASSITGSYNEQFF. V and J are TRBV25-1 and TRBJ2-1; D perhaps matches TRBD1 (6 bases). Germline V gives CDR1 MGHDK, CDR2 SYGVNS. The V gene lost 5 bases and the J gene lost 1 base, with 9 bases spanning the gap. This CDR3 region has 14 residues.

The chain carries TRBV30 and TRBJ2-3; perhaps TRBD2 as D (5 bases). Trimming shortened V by 2 bases and J by 0 bases, and 6 bases separated the two germline ends. CDR1 GTSNPN and CDR2 SVGIG come from the germline V gene (reference sequence). The CDR3 runs to 13 residues. The DNA of the CDR3 is TGTGCCTGGAGTCAGCGGAGCACAGATACGCAGTATTTT. It is translated as CAWSQRSTDTQYF.